The clone carrying this T cell receptor (beta chain) was detected only a few times. Its antigen is currently unknown. This sample is part of a study of beta chain features in type 1 diabetes. Findings of the study overall: For patients, the naive, central memory and Treg TCRB repertoires appeared more alike than for healthy donors.

Expressed TCRB transcripts were sequenced, since all the RNA that had been isolated was reverse transcribed. The protocol was immunoSEQ multiplex PCR, while the TCRdb copy is restricted to in-frame clones and leaves out a portion. This sample has 140,000 to 150,000 clones, with 8.5% to 12% found just once. J was trimmed by 6 bases and V by 5 bases; bases with no gene match: 4. The CDR3 sequence is 12 residues long. Germline CDR1 and CDR2: SGHRS and YFSETQ. Via CD45RO/CCR7/CD25/CD127/CD95/CD27, cells of the CD4+ naive, central memory, regulatory and stem cell-like memory subsets were sorted. This TCR derives from a man in his late teens or twenties in good health. The chain couples TRBV5-1 to TRBJ1-1, with TRBD1 identical over 7 bases. Sequencing was carried out using naive CD4+ T cells from blood. CDR3 sequence reads: CASRRQGAEAFF. CDR3 bases: TGCGCCAGCAGGCGGCAGGGGGCTGAAGCTTTCTTT.